This T cell receptor (beta chain) was profiled in a study of early T cells in non-severe SARS-CoV-2 infection. This clonotype was seen repeatedly, ten times or more. The CDR3 sequence is 11 residues long. Germline V CDR1 and CDR2: LGHDT, YNNKEL (reference sequence). Trimming took 6 bases from V and 3 from J, leaving 6 bases between them. One entry per CDR3 protein, called by TCRdb with MiXCR from the 5' RACE reads. The repertoire includes tens of thousands of distinct CDR3 sequences, approximately 9.9% of them detected once, and more than 20% sits in the top ten. The sequence came from an adult who was a healthcare worker with PCR-confirmed SARS-CoV-2 infection or an uninfected control (not recorded which). The chain joins TRBV3-1 to TRBJ2-7; D not certain. The sequenced material came from whole blood. CDR3 sequence reads: CASSRFYEQYF. Written as DNA, the CDR3 is TGTGCCAGCAGTCGGTTCTACGAGCAGTACTTC.